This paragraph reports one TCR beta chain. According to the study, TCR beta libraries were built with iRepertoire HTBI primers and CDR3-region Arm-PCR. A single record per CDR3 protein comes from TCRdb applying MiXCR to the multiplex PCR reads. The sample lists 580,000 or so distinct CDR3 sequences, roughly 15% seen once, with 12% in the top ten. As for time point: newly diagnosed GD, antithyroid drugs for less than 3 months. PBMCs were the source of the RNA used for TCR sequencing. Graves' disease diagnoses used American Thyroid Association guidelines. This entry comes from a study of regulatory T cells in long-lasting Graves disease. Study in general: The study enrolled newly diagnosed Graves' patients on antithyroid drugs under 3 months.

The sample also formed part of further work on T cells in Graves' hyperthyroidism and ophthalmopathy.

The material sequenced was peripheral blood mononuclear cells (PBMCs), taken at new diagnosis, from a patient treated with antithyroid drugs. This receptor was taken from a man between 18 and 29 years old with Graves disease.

The CDR3: CASSQEITGDVEEKLFF. CDR3 sequence (DNA): TGCGCCAGCAGCCAAGAAATCACGGGAGACGTTGAGGAAAAACTGTTTTTT. The chain recombines TRBV4-1 with TRBJ1-4; D is unclear. CDR1 and CDR2 (germline): MGHRA, YSYEKL. Trimming stripped 0 bases from V and 8 bases from J, with 19 bases between. The length of the CDR3 is 17 residues.